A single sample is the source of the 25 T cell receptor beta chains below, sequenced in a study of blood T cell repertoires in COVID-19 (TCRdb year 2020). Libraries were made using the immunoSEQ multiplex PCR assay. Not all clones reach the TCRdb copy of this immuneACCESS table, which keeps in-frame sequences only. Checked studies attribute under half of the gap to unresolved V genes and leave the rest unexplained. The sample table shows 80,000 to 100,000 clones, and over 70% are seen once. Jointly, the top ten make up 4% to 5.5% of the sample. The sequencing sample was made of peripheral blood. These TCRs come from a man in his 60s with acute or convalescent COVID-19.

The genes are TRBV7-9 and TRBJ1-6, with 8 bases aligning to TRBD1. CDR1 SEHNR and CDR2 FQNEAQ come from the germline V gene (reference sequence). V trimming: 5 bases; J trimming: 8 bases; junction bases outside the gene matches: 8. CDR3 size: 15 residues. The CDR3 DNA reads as TGTGCCAGCAGCCCCACCGGGACAGGTCATTCACCCCTCCACTTT. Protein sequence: CASSPTGTGHSPLHF.

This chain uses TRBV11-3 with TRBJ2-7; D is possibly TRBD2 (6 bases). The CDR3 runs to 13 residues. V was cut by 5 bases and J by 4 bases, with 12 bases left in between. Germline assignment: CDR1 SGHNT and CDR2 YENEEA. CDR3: CASSPMGGYEQYF. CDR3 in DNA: TGTGCCAGCAGCCCCATGGGGGGTTACGAGCAGTACTTC.

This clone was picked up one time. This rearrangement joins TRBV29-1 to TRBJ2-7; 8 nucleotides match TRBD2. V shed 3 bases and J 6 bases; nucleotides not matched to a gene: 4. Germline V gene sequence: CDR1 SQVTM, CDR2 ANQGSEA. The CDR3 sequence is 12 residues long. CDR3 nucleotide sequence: TGCAGCGTTGAGACCGGGGGGGGCGAGCAGTACTTC. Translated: CSVETGGGEQYF.

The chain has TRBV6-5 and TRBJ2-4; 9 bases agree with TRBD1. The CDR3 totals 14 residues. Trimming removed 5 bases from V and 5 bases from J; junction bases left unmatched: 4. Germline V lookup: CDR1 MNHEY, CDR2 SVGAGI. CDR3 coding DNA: TGTGCCAGCAGTCCGGGACAGGGCCAAAACATTCAGTACTTC. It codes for CASSPGQGQNIQYF.

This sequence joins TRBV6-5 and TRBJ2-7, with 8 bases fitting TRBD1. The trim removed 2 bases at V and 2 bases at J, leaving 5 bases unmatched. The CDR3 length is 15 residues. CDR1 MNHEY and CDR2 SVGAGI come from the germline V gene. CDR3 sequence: CASSYAPGQAYEQYF. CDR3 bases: TGTGCCAGCAGTTACGCCCCGGGACAGGCCTACGAGCAGTACTTC.

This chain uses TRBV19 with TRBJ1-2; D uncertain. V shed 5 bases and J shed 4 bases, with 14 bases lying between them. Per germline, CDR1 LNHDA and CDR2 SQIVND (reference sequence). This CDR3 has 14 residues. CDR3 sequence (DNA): TGTGCCAGTAGTCTTATAGTGGTTGGCTATGGCTACACCTTC. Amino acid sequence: CASSLIVVGYGYTF.

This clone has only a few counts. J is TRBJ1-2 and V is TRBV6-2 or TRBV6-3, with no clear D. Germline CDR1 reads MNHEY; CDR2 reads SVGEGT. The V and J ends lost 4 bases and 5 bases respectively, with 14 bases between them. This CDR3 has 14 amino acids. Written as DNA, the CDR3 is TGTGCCAGCAGTTCCCCCGGGAATCTTTATGGCTACACCTTC. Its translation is CASSSPGNLYGYTF.

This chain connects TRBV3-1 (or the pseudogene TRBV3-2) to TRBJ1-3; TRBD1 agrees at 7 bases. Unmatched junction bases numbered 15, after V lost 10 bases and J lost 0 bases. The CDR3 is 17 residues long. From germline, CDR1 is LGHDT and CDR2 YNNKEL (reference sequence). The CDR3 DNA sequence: TGTGCCACACAGGGGAGGAGGGTATTAAGCTCTGGAAACACCATATATTTT. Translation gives CATQGRRVLSSGNTIYF.

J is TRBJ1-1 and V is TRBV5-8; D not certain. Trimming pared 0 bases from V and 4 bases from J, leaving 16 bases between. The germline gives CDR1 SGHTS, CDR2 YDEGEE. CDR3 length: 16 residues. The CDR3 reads CASSLDRVGIVTEAFF. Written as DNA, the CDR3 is TGTGCCAGCAGCTTGGATCGGGTGGGTATTGTCACTGAAGCTTTCTTT.

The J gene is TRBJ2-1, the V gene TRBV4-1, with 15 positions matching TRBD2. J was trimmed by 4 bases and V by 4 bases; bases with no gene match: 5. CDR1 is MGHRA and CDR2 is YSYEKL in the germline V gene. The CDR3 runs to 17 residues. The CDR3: CASSLGLAGGPYNEQFF. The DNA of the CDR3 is TGCGCCAGCAGCCTGGGACTAGCGGGAGGTCCTTACAATGAGCAGTTCTTC.

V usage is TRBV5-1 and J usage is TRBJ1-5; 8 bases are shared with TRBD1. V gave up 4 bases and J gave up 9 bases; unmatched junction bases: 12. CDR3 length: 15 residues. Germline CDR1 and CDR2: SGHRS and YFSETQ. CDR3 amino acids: CASSATGAEEAPQHF. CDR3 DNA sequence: TGCGCCAGCAGCGCGACAGGGGCCGAAGAGGCGCCCCAGCATTTT.

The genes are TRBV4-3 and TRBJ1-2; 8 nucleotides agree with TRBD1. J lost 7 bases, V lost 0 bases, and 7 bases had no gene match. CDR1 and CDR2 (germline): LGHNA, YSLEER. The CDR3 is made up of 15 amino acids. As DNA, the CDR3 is TGCGCCAGCAGCCAAGATGGGCCAGGGGGCGGTGGCTACACCTTC. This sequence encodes CASSQDGPGGGGYTF.

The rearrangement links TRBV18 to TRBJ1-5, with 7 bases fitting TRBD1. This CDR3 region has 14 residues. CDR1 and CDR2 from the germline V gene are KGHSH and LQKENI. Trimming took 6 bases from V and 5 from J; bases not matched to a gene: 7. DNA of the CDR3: TGTGCCAGCTCGCAACAGGGGTGGGATCAGCCCCAGCATTTT. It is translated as CASSQQGWDQPQHF. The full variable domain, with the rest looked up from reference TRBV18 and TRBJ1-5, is NAGVMQNPRHLVRRRGQEARLRCSPMKGHSHVYWYRQLPEEGLKFMVYLQKENIIDESGMPKERFSAEFPKEGPSILRIQQVVRGDSAAYFCASSQQGWDQPQHFGDGTRLSIL.

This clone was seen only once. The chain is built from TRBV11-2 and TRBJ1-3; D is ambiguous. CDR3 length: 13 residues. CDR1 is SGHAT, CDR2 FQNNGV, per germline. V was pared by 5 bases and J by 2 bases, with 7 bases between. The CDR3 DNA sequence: TGTGCCAGCAGCCCCTCCGCTGGAAACACCATATATTTT. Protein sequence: CASSPSAGNTIYF.

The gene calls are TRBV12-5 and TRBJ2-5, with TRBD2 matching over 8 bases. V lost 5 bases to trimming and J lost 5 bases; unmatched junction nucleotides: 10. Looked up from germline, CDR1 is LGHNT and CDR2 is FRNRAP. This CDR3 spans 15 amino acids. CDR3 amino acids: CASGEGGRRVETQYF. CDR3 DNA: TGTGCTAGTGGTGAGGGCGGGAGGAGGGTGGAGACCCAGTACTTC.

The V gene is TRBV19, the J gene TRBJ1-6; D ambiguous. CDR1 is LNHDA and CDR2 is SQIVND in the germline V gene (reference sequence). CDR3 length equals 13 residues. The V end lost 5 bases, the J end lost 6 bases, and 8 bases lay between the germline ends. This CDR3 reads CASSPGSNSPLHF. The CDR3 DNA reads TGTGCCAGTAGTCCGGGGTCTAATTCACCCCTCCACTTT.

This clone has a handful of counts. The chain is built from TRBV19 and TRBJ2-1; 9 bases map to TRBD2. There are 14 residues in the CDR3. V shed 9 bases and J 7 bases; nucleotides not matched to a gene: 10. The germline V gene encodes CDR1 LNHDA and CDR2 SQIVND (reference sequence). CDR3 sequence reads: CASQPSGMQNEQFF. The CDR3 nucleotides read TGTGCCAGCCAACCTAGCGGGATGCAGAATGAGCAGTTCTTC.

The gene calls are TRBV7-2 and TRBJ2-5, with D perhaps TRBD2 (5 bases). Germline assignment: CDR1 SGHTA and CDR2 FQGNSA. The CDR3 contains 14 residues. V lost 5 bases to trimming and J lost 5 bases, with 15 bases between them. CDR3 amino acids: CASSPRTRGETQYF. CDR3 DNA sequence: TGTGCCAGCAGCCCCCGGACCCGAGGGGAGACCCAGTACTTC.

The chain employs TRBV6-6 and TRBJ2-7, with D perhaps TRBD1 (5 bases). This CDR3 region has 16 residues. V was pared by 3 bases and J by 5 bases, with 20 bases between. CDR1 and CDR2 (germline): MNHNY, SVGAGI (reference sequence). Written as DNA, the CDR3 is TGTGCCAGCAGTTATCCCCGACCCCAGGGCTTCCACGAGCAGTACTTC. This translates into CASSYPRPQGFHEQYF.

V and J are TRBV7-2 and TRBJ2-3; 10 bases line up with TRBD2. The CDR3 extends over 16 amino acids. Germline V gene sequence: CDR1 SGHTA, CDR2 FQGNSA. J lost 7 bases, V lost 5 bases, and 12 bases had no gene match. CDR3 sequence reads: CASSPSRLAGAYTQYF. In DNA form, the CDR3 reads TGTGCCAGCAGCCCTAGCCGGCTAGCGGGAGCGTATACGCAGTATTTT. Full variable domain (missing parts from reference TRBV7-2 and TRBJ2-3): GAGVSQSPSNKVTEKGKDVELRCDPISGHTALYWYRQSLGQGLEFLIYFQGNSAPDKSGLPSDRFSAERTGGSVSTLTIQRTQQEDSAVYLCASSPSRLAGAYTQYFGPGTRLTVL.

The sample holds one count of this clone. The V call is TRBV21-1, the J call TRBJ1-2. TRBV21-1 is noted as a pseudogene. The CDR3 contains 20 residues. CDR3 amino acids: CASSKEGNRMGGKYSYGYTF. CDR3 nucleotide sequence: TGTGCCAGCAGCAAAGAAGGCAATCGTATGGGGGGGAAGTATAGTTATGGCTACACCTTC.

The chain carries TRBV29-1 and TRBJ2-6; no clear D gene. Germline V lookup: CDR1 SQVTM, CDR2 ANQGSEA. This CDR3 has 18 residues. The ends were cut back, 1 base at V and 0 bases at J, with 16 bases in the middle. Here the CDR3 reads CSVEGLDDSISGANVLTF. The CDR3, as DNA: TGCAGCGTTGAAGGCCTTGACGATAGCATCTCTGGGGCCAACGTCCTGACTTTC.

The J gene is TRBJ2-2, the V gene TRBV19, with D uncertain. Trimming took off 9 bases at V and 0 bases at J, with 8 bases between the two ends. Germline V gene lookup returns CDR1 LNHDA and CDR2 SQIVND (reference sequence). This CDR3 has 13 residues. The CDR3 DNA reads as TGTGCCAGCGCAGATGCGAACACCGGGGAGCTGTTTTTT. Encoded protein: CASADANTGELFF.

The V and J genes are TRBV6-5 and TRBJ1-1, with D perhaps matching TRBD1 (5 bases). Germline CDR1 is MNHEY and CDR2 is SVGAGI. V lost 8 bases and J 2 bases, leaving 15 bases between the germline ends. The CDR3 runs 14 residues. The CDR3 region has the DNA TGTGCCAGCGCGACTCATCAGGGCAACACTGAAGCTTTCTTT. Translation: CASATHQGNTEAFF.

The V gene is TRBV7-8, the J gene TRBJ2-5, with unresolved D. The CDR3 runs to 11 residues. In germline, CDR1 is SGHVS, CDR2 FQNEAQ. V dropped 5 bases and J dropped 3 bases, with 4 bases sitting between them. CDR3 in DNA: TGTGCCAGCAGCATAAAAGAGACCCAGTACTTC. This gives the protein CASSIKETQYF.